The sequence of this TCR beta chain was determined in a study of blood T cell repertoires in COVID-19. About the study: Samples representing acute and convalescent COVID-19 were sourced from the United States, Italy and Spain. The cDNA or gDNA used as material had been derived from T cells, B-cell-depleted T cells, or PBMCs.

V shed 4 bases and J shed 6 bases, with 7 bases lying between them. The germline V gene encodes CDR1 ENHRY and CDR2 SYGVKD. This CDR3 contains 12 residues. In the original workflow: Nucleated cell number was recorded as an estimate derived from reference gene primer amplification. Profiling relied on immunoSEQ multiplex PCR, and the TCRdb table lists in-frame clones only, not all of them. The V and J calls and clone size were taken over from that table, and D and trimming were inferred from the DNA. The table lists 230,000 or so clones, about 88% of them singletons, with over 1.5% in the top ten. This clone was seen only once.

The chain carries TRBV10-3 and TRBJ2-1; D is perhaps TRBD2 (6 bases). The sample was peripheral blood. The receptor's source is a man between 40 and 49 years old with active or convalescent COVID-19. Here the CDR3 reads CAISAGVNEQFF. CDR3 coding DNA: TGTGCCATCAGTGCGGGAGTCAATGAGCAGTTCTTC.